The 9 T cell receptor beta chains listed next were all sequenced from one sample in a study of blood T cell repertoires in COVID-19. Here immunoSEQ multiplex PCR was the method, and the copy in TCRdb shows in-frame clones only, minus some. Of 150,000 to 200,000 clones listed, 80% to 95% are singletons. Sequencing was carried out using peripheral blood. These receptors were obtained from a man in his thirties or forties with COVID-19, enrolled during active disease.

The count of this clone is one. This chain connects TRBV4-2 to TRBJ1-1; D gene ambiguous. CDR1 is LGHNA and CDR2 is YNFKEQ in the germline V gene. The V end lost 1 base, the J end lost 0 bases, and 9 bases lay between the germline ends. The CDR3 sequence is 15 residues long. DNA for the CDR3: TGTGCCAGCAGCCAAGCGCGGATCATGAACACTGAAGCTTTCTTT. Its protein is CASSQARIMNTEAFF.

In this sample, this clone turned up once. The chain joins TRBV19 to TRBJ2-3; the D gene is possibly TRBD1 (5 bases). V was clipped by 9 bases and J by 1 base, with 17 bases between them. CDR3 size: 15 residues. Germline values: CDR1 LNHDA, CDR2 SQIVND (reference sequence). The CDR3 DNA reads as TGTGCCAGCGCTCTTACAGGTACGGGCACAGATACGCAGTATTTT. Protein sequence: CASALTGTGTDTQYF. The full variable domain, in which reference TRBV19 and TRBJ2-3 provide the parts outside the CDR3, is DGGITQSPKYLFRKEGQNVTLSCEQNLNHDAMYWYRQDPGQGLRLIYYSQIVNDFQKGDIAEGYSVSREKKESFPLTVTSAQKNPTAFYLCASALTGTGTDTQYFGPGTRLTVL.

This clone was recorded once. The rearrangement links TRBV20-1 to TRBJ2-1; D uncertain. This CDR3 spans 10 amino acids. CDR1 is DFQATT and CDR2 is SNEGSKA in the germline V gene (reference sequence). Trimming took off 2 bases at V and 9 bases at J, with 5 bases between the two ends. The CDR3 region has the DNA TGCAGTGCTAGATTAGTTGAGCAGTTCTTC. It is translated as CSARLVEQFF.

This chain connects TRBV2 to TRBJ1-6; D perhaps matches TRBD1 (5 bases). This CDR3 is 15 amino acids long. V was trimmed by 4 bases and J by 7 bases, leaving 14 bases between them. The germline V gene has CDR1 SNHLY and CDR2 FYNNEI. The DNA for the CDR3 is TGTGCCAGCAGTGGGCAGGGTAGGGTGAATTCACCCCTCCACTTT. This translates into CASSGQGRVNSPLHF.

The chain has TRBV27 and TRBJ1-2; 7 bases match TRBD1. Per germline, CDR1 MNHEY and CDR2 SMNVEV (reference sequence). The CDR3 has 13 amino acids. J was trimmed by 4 bases and V by 5 bases; bases with no gene match: 4. The CDR3 nucleotides read TGTGCCAGCAGTACCCGGACAGGCTATGGCTACACCTTC. Its protein is CASSTRTGYGYTF.

This chain uses TRBV5-4 with TRBJ2-1, with 9 bases that match TRBD2. The CDR3 runs to 16 residues. Germline assignment: CDR1 SGHNT and CDR2 YYREEE (reference sequence). The ends lost 4 bases at V and 7 bases at J; junction bases unmatched: 12. In DNA form, the CDR3 reads TGTGCCAGCAGCGTGTCAGCGGGAGGACCCGTAAATGAGCAGTTCTTC. Its translation is CASSVSAGGPVNEQFF.

The rearrangement links TRBV7-9 to TRBJ2-2, with a possible D match to TRBD1 (5 bases). CDR3 length equals 16 residues. Deletions cut 2 bases from V and 7 bases from J, with 17 bases between. Germline CDR1 and CDR2: SEHNR and FQNEAQ (reference sequence). CDR3: CASSLLEGAISGELFF. In DNA, the CDR3 is TGTGCCAGCAGCTTACTTGAAGGGGCAATTAGCGGGGAGCTGTTTTTT.

This clone was seen only once. The V call is TRBV19, the J call TRBJ2-7, with 7 bases fitting TRBD2. J gave up 6 bases and V 3 bases, and 5 bases lay outside the gene matches. The CDR3 runs to 13 residues. Looked up from germline, CDR1 is LNHDA and CDR2 is SQIVND (reference sequence). The CDR3 DNA reads TGTGCCAGTAGTATTGGCGGGAGCGCCGAGCAGTACTTC. Residues: CASSIGGSAEQYF.

This chain links TRBV9 with TRBJ2-7, with 7 bases lining up with TRBD1. Germline V gene sequence: CDR1 SGDLS, CDR2 YYNGEE. The CDR3 has 13 amino acids. Germline trimming cut 0 bases from V and 7 bases from J; bases unmatched to any gene: 4. The CDR3 here is CASSVGSGGEQYF. As DNA, the CDR3 is TGTGCCAGCAGCGTAGGGTCAGGGGGTGAGCAGTACTTC.